Below, 22 T cell receptor beta chains from the same sample are listed, as sequenced in a study of blood T cell repertoires in COVID-19. Profiling relied on immunoSEQ multiplex PCR, and the TCRdb table lists in-frame clones only, not all of them. The table has hundreds of thousands of clones, 85% to 90% seen once. Sequenced material: peripheral blood. The receptor set was obtained from a young man with COVID-19, enrolled during active disease.

The gene calls are TRBV5-1 and TRBJ2-5, with 7 nucleotides matching TRBD1. The CDR3 has 14 residues. V dropped 3 bases and J dropped 2; count of bases not matched to a gene: 4. CDR1 is SGHRS, CDR2 YFSETQ, per germline. This CDR3 reads CASSSWTGQETQYF. The CDR3 coding sequence is TGCGCCAGCAGCTCGTGGACAGGACAAGAGACCCAGTACTTC.

The chain combines TRBV2 with TRBJ2-1; 12 nucleotides agree with TRBD2. Germline lookup yields CDR1 SNHLY and CDR2 FYNNEI. The CDR3 consists of 16 residues. The ends lost 4 bases at V and 8 bases at J; junction bases unmatched: 9. CDR3 DNA sequence: TGTGCCAGCAGTGGCCCAGCTAGCGGGAGGGTTGATGAGCAGTTCTTC. Amino acids: CASSGPASGRVDEQFF.

The chain's CDR3 is CASSPDLTEYTEAFF. CDR3 in DNA: TGTGCCAGCTCACCCGATCTAACAGAGTACACTGAAGCTTTCTTT. V usage is TRBV18 and J usage is TRBJ1-1; D is undetermined. The CDR3 is 15 amino acids. From germline, CDR1 is KGHSH and CDR2 LQKENI. Trimming removed 3 bases from V and 3 bases from J, with 14 bases in between.

Worth noting for this clone: In the same sample, other DNA sequences code for this CDR3. The chain carries TRBV5-1 and TRBJ1-2; 10 nucleotides align to TRBD1. CDR1 and CDR2 (germline): SGHRS, YFSETQ. J lost 7 bases, V lost 0 bases, and 3 bases had no gene match. There are 14 residues in the CDR3. The CDR3 DNA is TGCGCCAGCAGCTTGGGGGACAGGGGTGGTGGCTACACCTTC. The encoded protein is CASSLGDRGGGYTF.

Here the CDR3 reads CASSFRQGWTEAFF. In nucleotides, the CDR3 is TGTGCCAGCAGCTTTCGACAGGGGTGGACTGAAGCTTTCTTT. The V gene is TRBV21-1, the J gene TRBJ1-1; the table's TRBD1 call for D was not verified on the DNA. TRBV21-1 is a listed pseudogene. This CDR3 has 14 amino acids.

The chain uses TRBV18 and TRBJ2-1; the match to TRBD1 covers 9 bases. The CDR3 length is 16 residues. CDR1 and CDR2 (germline): KGHSH, LQKENI. Losses at the gene ends were 2 bases for V and 8 bases for J; bases not matched to a gene: 10. The CDR3 protein is CASSPRAGQGLDEQFF. CDR3 nucleotide sequence: TGTGCCAGCTCACCAAGGGCGGGACAGGGTTTGGATGAGCAGTTCTTC.

This chain connects TRBV19 to TRBJ1-2; 9 bases are shared with TRBD1. The CDR3 sequence is 14 residues long. The V gene's germline CDR1 is LNHDA and CDR2 SQIVND (reference sequence). V shed 3 bases, J shed 5 bases, and the junction held 4 bases outside the gene matches. CDR3 DNA: TGTGCCAGTAGTATGTGGGACAGGGTATATGGCTACACCTTC. Its translation: CASSMWDRVYGYTF.

In its sample, this clone was seen a few times. The rearrangement links TRBV29-1 to TRBJ1-3; 8 bases are a match to TRBD1. CDR3 length: 13 amino acids. Germline V gives CDR1 SQVTM, CDR2 ANQGSEA. With V trimmed by 7 bases and J by 1 base, 3 bases remained unmatched. CDR3 DNA sequence: TGCAGCGGAACAGGGGGTTCTGGAAACACCATATATTTT. Encoded protein: CSGTGGSGNTIYF. Full variable domain (outside the CDR3, taken from reference TRBV29-1 and TRBJ1-3): SAVISQKPSRDICQRGTSLTIQCQVDSQVTMMFWYRQQPGQSLTLIATANQGSEATYESGFVIDKFPISRPNLTFSTLTVSNMSPEDSSIYLCSGTGGSGNTIYFGEGSWLTVV.

This rearrangement joins TRBV2 to TRBJ2-5; TRBD2 agrees at 9 bases. The CDR3 spans 16 residues. Trimming at V came to 4 bases and at J to 3 bases, leaving 9 bases not matched to a gene. The V gene's germline CDR1 is SNHLY and CDR2 FYNNEI. CDR3 DNA: TGTGCCAGCAGTGCCGGGTGGGGACTAGCCGAAGAGACCCAGTACTTC. Translating it yields CASSAGWGLAEETQYF.

This clone was found once. The chain uses TRBV3-1 (or the pseudogene TRBV3-2) and TRBJ2-3; 13 bases fit TRBD2. Germline V gene data show CDR1 as LGHDT and CDR2 as YNNKEL (reference sequence). CDR3 length: 18 amino acids. Trimming removed 3 bases from V and 2 bases from J; junction bases left unmatched: 8. The CDR3 DNA reads as TGTGCCAGCAGCCAGGAATTTACTAGCGGGGGGGCCACAGATACGCAGTATTTT. Translation gives CASSQEFTSGGATDTQYF.

The chain has TRBV4-1 and TRBJ2-5; TRBD2 aligns across 11 bases. J gave up 4 bases and V 4 bases, and 20 bases lay outside the gene matches. Germline V gives CDR1 MGHRA, CDR2 YSYEKL. This CDR3 spans 20 amino acids. In DNA, the CDR3 is TGCGCCAGCAGCCTAAGCCCCACCACTAAAAAAACTAGCGGGAGAGAGACCCAGTACTTC. It translates to CASSLSPTTKKTSGRETQYF.

The chain combines TRBV3-1 (or the pseudogene TRBV3-2) with TRBJ1-6; maybe TRBD1 (5 bases). The germline V gene has CDR1 LGHDT and CDR2 YNNKEL (reference sequence). V lost 3 bases and J lost 8, with 11 bases in between. CDR3 length: 14 residues. CDR3 in DNA: TGTGCCAGCAGCCAGACGGACACTCATTCACCCCTCCACTTT. Translation: CASSQTDTHSPLHF.

The V call is TRBV7-9, the J call TRBJ1-6; 10 bases align to TRBD1. This CDR3 comprises 18 residues. The germline CDR1 and CDR2 sequences are SEHNR and FQNEAQ (reference sequence). With V trimmed by 5 bases and J by 0 bases, 7 bases remained unmatched. DNA for the CDR3: TGTGCCAGCAGCCTCAGGACAGGGGGGAGCTCCTATAATTCACCCCTCCACTTT. This translates into CASSLRTGGSSYNSPLHF.

V usage is TRBV12-5 and J usage is TRBJ2-3; TRBD2 agrees at 8 bases. With 0 bases clipped from V and 4 bases from J, the junction kept 3 bases outside the gene matches. This CDR3 has 15 residues. The germline gives CDR1 LGHNT, CDR2 FRNRAP. As DNA, the CDR3 is TGTGCTAGTGGTTTGGTAACGGGAGGGGCAGATACGCAGTATTTT. Its protein product is CASGLVTGGADTQYF.

This rearrangement joins TRBV6-4 to TRBJ2-1; 9 bases are a match to TRBD1. The CDR3 is made up of 15 amino acids. Germline CDR1 reads MRHNA; CDR2 reads SNTAGT. The V gene end was trimmed by 6 bases and the J gene end by 5 bases; junction bases not matched to a gene: 8. The CDR3 sequence is CASSLTGGADNEQFF. DNA for the CDR3: TGTGCCAGCAGCCTTACAGGGGGCGCAGACAATGAGCAGTTCTTC.

The chain joins TRBV2 to TRBJ2-5, with D possibly TRBD1 on 5 matching bases. CDR1 and CDR2 (germline): SNHLY, FYNNEI. V shed 7 bases and J shed 5 bases, with 11 bases lying between them. CDR3 length: 12 amino acids. For the CDR3, the DNA is TGTGCCAGCATGACAGATTTCGAGACCCAGTACTTC. This encodes CASMTDFETQYF.

The sample holds one count of this clone. The chain joins TRBV7-2 to TRBJ2-1; 12 bases line up with TRBD2. Germline loops: CDR1 SGHTA, CDR2 FQGNSA. The CDR3 spans 17 residues. Trimming took 2 bases from V and 2 from J; bases not matched to a gene: 4. CDR3 in DNA: TGTGCCAGCAGCTTATTACTAGCGGGAGGAACCTACAATGAGCAGTTCTTC. This sequence encodes CASSLLLAGGTYNEQFF.

The chain links TRBV5-1 to TRBJ1-2; D possibly corresponds to TRBD1 (6 bases). Germline V gene data show CDR1 as SGHRS and CDR2 as YFSETQ. Trimming removed 4 bases from V and 3 bases from J, with 10 bases in between. The CDR3 has 13 residues. The CDR3 DNA sequence: TGCGCCAGCAGCCGGGACAAGGACTATGGCTACACCTTC. Translation: CASSRDKDYGYTF.

The chain's CDR3 is CASSYGQGNEQYF. The CDR3 nucleotides read TGTGCCAGCAGTTACGGACAGGGGAACGAGCAGTACTTC. The chain has TRBV6-5 and TRBJ2-7; 9 nucleotides align to TRBD1. This CDR3 has 13 residues. Germline lookup yields CDR1 MNHEY and CDR2 SVGAGI. Trimming at V came to 2 bases and at J to 5 bases, leaving 1 base not matched to a gene.

This chain connects TRBV18 to TRBJ1-2, with TRBD1 matching 8 bases. With V trimmed by 1 base and J by 5 bases, 6 bases remained unmatched. The CDR3 is made up of 15 amino acids. Germline values: CDR1 KGHSH, CDR2 LQKENI. The CDR3, as DNA: TGTGCCAGCTCACCACAGCACGGACAGGGATATGGCTACACCTTC. It specifies CASSPQHGQGYGYTF.

The V gene is TRBV7-3, the J gene TRBJ2-2; TRBD2 matches at 8 bases. The CDR3 runs 15 residues. With 9 bases clipped from V and 3 bases from J, the junction kept 9 bases outside the gene matches. In germline, CDR1 is SGHTA, CDR2 FQGTGA. The CDR3 nucleotides read TGTGCCAGGCCTTTAGCGGGAAACCACACCGGGGAGCTGTTTTTT. It specifies CARPLAGNHTGELFF.

This clone has only a few counts. The gene calls are TRBV3-1 (or the pseudogene TRBV3-2) and TRBJ1-2, with D possibly being TRBD1 (6 bases). The CDR3 length is 12 residues. Germline-derived CDR1 and CDR2 are LGHDT and YNNKEL (reference sequence). V lost 6 bases and J 8 bases, leaving 13 bases between the germline ends. The chain's CDR3 is CASRGGQRGYTF. The CDR3 DNA reads TGTGCCAGCAGGGGGGGGCAGAGAGGCTACACCTTC.